Given below is one TCR beta chain in context. Its antigen is still unknown. The source of the sample is a study of a mutant IDH1 vaccine in newly diagnosed glioma. Study overall: Patients previously underwent radiotherapy, temozolomide, or both, and most underwent both.

The length of the CDR3 is 15 residues. Trimming shortened V by 3 bases and J by 0 bases, and 12 bases separated the two germline ends. Germline CDR1 and CDR2: KGHSH and LQKENI. The data were produced by immunoSEQ multiplex PCR, yet TCRdb's version contains in-frame clones alone and is incomplete. The table lists about 81,000 clones, roughly 85% of them singletons. Time point reported: week 23, last vaccination. A 20-mer mutant IDH1 peptide at 300 ug was injected subcutaneously with topical imiquimod. This chain uses TRBV18 with TRBJ2-7; D possibly corresponds to TRBD1 (5 bases). The source material was PBMCs, sampled from a glioma patient whose treatment included an IDH1 peptide vaccine. The TCR was taken from a man aged 30 to 39 with glioma. Some clones in this sample may be carry-over from other donors' samples. The CDR3 here is CASSPQQDNSYEQYF. The CDR3 DNA follows: TGTGCCAGCTCACCTCAACAGGATAACTCCTACGAGCAGTACTTC.